These T cell receptor beta chains were read from a single sample in a study of cytomegalovirus exposure and HLA in healthy donors. Assay: immunoSEQ multiplex PCR; the TCRdb copy retains only in-frame clones and omits some. The profile covers fewer than 400,000 clones, with roughly 89% appearing a single time and around 0.8% taken by the ten largest. The sequencing input was PBMCs. All receptors derive from a woman in her late teens or twenties in good health and CMV-seronegative. Both conserved end residues are part of each CDR3. Fields, in order: V gene, D gene, J gene, clone size, CDR3 length, CDR3 protein, CDR3 DNA. D genes are given only for firm matches. The listing skips clone size in some rows; elsewhere it reads once, few, many or a size class.

TRBV5-6	NA	TRBJ1-3	few	15	CASSLGAPSGNTIYF	TGTGCCAGCAGCTTAGGAGCACCCTCTGGAAACACCATATATTTT
TRBV4-2	NA	TRBJ1-4	NA	15	CASSQGASGNEKLFF	TGTGCCAGCAGCCAAGGGGCGTCCGGTAATGAAAAACTGTTTTTT
TRBV28	TRBD1	TRBJ2-2	NA	15	CASKTEQGFGGELFF	TGTGCCAGCAAAACCGAACAGGGGTTTGGCGGGGAGCTGTTTTTT
TRBV18	TRBD2	TRBJ2-1	NA	16	CASTNLDLAGDNEQFF	TGTGCCAGCACGAACCTTGACCTAGCGGGAGATAATGAGCAGTTCTTC
TRBV6-6	TRBD1	TRBJ2-7	NA	14	CASRRDRGTYEQYF	TGTGCCAGCAGACGGGACAGGGGAACCTACGAGCAGTACTTC
TRBV4-2	TRBD2	TRBJ2-7	NA	15	CASSLRLAGEAEQYF	TGTGCCAGCAGCCTCCGACTAGCGGGAGAGGCCGAGCAGTACTTC
TRBV4-1	NA	TRBJ1-2	NA	15	CASSPDAGSNYGYTF	TGCGCCAGCAGCCCCGACGCCGGGTCTAACTATGGCTACACCTTC
TRBV30	NA	TRBJ1-1	few	12	CAWSQAPGEAFF	TGTGCCTGGAGTCAGGCACCTGGTGAAGCTTTCTTT
TRBV7-9	NA	TRBJ1-1	few	13	CASRVGLATEAFF	TGTGCCAGCAGAGTGGGGCTCGCCACTGAAGCTTTCTTT
TRBV10-3	TRBD2	TRBJ2-1	NA	15	CAINPGTSLKEGQFF	TGTGCCATCAACCCCGGGACTAGCTTAAAAGAAGGGCAGTTCTTC
TRBV9	TRBD1	TRBJ1-2	NA	15	CASSESGQGGYGYTF	TGTGCCAGCAGCGAATCCGGACAGGGCGGCTATGGCTACACCTTC
TRBV28	NA	TRBJ2-7	NA	12	CASSLSAYEQYF	TGTGCCAGCAGTTTGTCAGCCTACGAGCAGTACTTC
TRBV5-6	TRBD2	TRBJ2-7	NA	14	CASWGTSGRSEQYF	TGTGCCAGCTGGGGGACTAGCGGGAGGAGTGAGCAGTACTTC
TRBV11-2	TRBD2	TRBJ2-2	once	15	CASSGTTSSPGELFF	TGTGCCAGCAGCGGGACTACATCGTCTCCCGGGGAGCTGTTTTTT
TRBV5-4	NA	TRBJ1-4	NA	15	CASSPAGGRGEKLFF	TGTGCCAGCAGCCCAGCCGGGGGACGGGGCGAAAAACTGTTTTTT
TRBV7-2	NA	TRBJ2-2	NA	13	CASTPSGAGELFF	TGTGCCAGCACCCCCAGCGGCGCGGGGGAGCTGTTTTTT
TRBV18	NA	TRBJ2-7	NA	12	CASSPNRDEQYF	TGTGCCAGCTCACCCAACAGGGACGAGCAGTACTTC
TRBV5-1	TRBD1	TRBJ1-1	NA	15	CASSASRDRNTEAFF	TGCGCCAGCAGCGCCTCCCGGGACAGGAACACTGAAGCTTTCTTT
TRBV9	TRBD2	TRBJ2-5	few	13	CASSPPGGETQYF	TGTGCCAGCAGCCCCCCGGGGGGGGAGACCCAGTACTTC
TRBV13	NA	TRBJ1-4	NA	16	CASSSYTVTQNEKLFF	TGTGCCAGCAGCTCATACACGGTGACTCAGAATGAAAAACTGTTTTTT
TRBV4-3	NA	TRBJ2-2	once	14	CASSQEEWSGELFF	TGCGCCAGCAGCCAAGAGGAGTGGTCCGGGGAGCTGTTTTTT
TRBV7-2	TRBD2	TRBJ2-7	NA	13	CASSLLAGNEQYF	TGTGCCAGCAGCCTACTAGCGGGAAACGAGCAGTACTTC
TRBV29-1	NA	TRBJ1-3	NA	14	CSVVYRVIGNTIYF	TGCAGCGTTGTGTACAGGGTGATTGGAAACACCATATATTTT
TRBV7-2	TRBD2	TRBJ2-1	few	15	CASSLVGGRDDEQFF	TGTGCCAGCAGCTTAGTAGGCGGGAGGGACGATGAGCAGTTCTTC
TRBV6-1	NA	TRBJ2-5	NA	13	CASSETGRETQYF	TGTGCCAGCAGTGAAACAGGGAGAGAGACCCAGTACTTC
TRBV5-1	NA	TRBJ2-7	NA	15	CASSLAAVSSYEQYF	TGCGCCAGCAGCTTGGCGGCGGTCAGCTCCTACGAGCAGTACTTC
TRBV9	TRBD1	TRBJ2-2	NA	16	CASSVSPGTGPGELFF	TGTGCCAGCAGCGTAAGTCCCGGGACAGGTCCCGGGGAGCTGTTTTTT
TRBV28	TRBD1	TRBJ1-5	NA	12	CASSFPGGPQHF	TGTGCCAGCAGTTTCCCAGGGGGACCCCAGCATTTT
TRBV5-1	TRBD1	TRBJ2-7	NA	14	CASSADRVEGEQYF	TGCGCCAGCAGCGCGGACAGGGTCGAGGGGGAGCAGTACTTC
TRBV6-7	NA	TRBJ1-2	NA	14	CASKCVRVIGGYTF	TGTGCCAGCAAGTGTGTCAGGGTCATTGGTGGCTACACCTTC
TRBV7-2	NA	TRBJ2-1	NA	16	CASSSTRDSHTMKQFF	TGTGCCAGCAGCTCGACTCGGGACTCCCATACAATGAAGCAGTTCTTC
TRBV19	TRBD2	TRBJ2-1	once	18	CASSIPPLGGGLNNEQFF	TGTGCCAGTAGTATTCCCCCCTTGGGGGGAGGGCTCAACAATGAGCAGTTCTTC